This T cell receptor beta chain was found in a study of T cells in Graves' hyperthyroidism and ophthalmopathy (dated 2019 in TCRdb). For the wider study: Peripheral blood was collected at initial diagnosis, before any treatment. The paper reports TCR Vbeta CDR3 sequencing of some 140 peripheral blood samples: some 41 ophthalmopathy, some 80 hyperthyroidism and approximately 17 progressor patients. The approximately 100 discovery patients were divided at random into training and test sets in a 7:3 ratio. Prospective prediction of ophthalmopathy was tested in an independent validation cohort consisting of about 19 hyperthyroidism patients and some 16 patients who later progressed to ophthalmopathy. The study also compared thyroid tissue and blood T-cell repertoires from 6 or 7 Graves' hyperthyroidism patients. After blood sampling, hyperthyroidism patients were treated with methimazole at a starting dose of 30 mg daily, and ophthalmopathy patients were treated with high-dose intravenous methylprednisolone. A discovery cohort of about a hundred patients, 43 with Graves' ophthalmopathy and more than 55 with stable Graves' hyperthyroidism, was used to find distinguishing TCR V-J signatures. The research as a whole found: Most expanded thyroid clonotypes (frequency above 0.001) were also detected in blood, a finding suggesting that blood repertoires may reflect thyroid immune responses. In validation, progression to ophthalmopathy was predicted by the model with roughly 71% sensitivity and just over 72% specificity, a median of 6.5 months before onset. Sample size was not statistically predetermined, and blinding of investigators to group allocation was not performed. A 13 V-J signature model separated ophthalmopathy from stable hyperthyroidism, with 87.88% sensitivity and roughly 81% specificity in cross-validation and 80%/75% in testing.

CDR1 ENHRY and CDR2 SYGVKD were looked up in the germline V gene. V loses 7 bases of germline sequence and J loses 4 bases, and the interval between the two ends is 10 bases. From cysteine to phenylalanine, the CDR3 is 12 amino acids long. Of the read, only the CDR3 DNA is kept; its 36 bases are in frame from base 1. About this clonotype itself: What this receptor recognizes is not known. No base qualities exist here, and no much larger clone lies one base off it.

Ophthalmopathy patients had moderately to severely active disease, Clinical Activity Score of at least 3, NOSPECS grade of at least 4, and duration under 3 months. Any patient with an uncontrolled infection, another autoimmune disease, pregnancy or lactation was excluded. Diagnoses were established on the basis of clinical symptoms, serum thyroxine and TRAb, thyroid ultrasound, and orbital computed tomography. PBMCs were isolated from roughly 10 ml of fresh peripheral blood by Ficoll-Paque density gradient centrifugation. Total RNA was extracted with Trizol reagent, and quality was checked on an Agilent 2100 Bioanalyzer. The TCR beta CDR3 regions were amplified from RNA transcripts. The TCR CDR3 was subjected to a first round of RT-PCR using the HTBI primer set and the Qiagen OneStep RT-PCR kit. Libraries were constructed in a second round of multiplex PCR, after which size selection and purification were performed. Libraries were sequenced paired-end with 100 bp reads on an Illumina HiSeq2000. Per the source publication's procedure: Raw data were processed with SOAPnuke, discarding reads with adapters, uncalled bases, mean Phred below 15, or no exact constant-primer or identifier match. High-quality paired reads were merged using COPE v1.2.5, and each unique nucleotide sequence was defined as a clonotype. MiTCR v1.1 was used to align clonotypes to the IMGT TRBV, TRBD and TRBJ reference segments. Only V-J combinations with frequency above 0.0001, covering roughly 99% of repertoires, were analysed. A TCS score was defined as the ratio of F50 (clonal expansion) to E x V (chaos), with BLOSUM62-based TCRdist applied between CDR3 peptides within each V-J. Welch's t-statistics and random forest reduced roughly 530 V-J features to roughly 13, which were used in a naive Bayes classifier (R e1071). TCRdb reprocessing: public reads trimmed at Q25 with fastp, clones called with MiXCR, in-frame beta chains kept. Rows with a matching CDR3 protein are joined into one entry that keeps the most common DNA and genes. TCRdb's processing, not the study's, gives the V and J calls here. The sample table records hundreds of thousands of distinct CDR3 sequences; less than 25% of these occur just once. Under 35% of the sample is taken by the ten largest.

The chain couples TRBV10-3 to TRBJ1-1; too little of a D gene remains to name it. This clonotype was sampled from a man aged 25-45 years with Graves' ophthalmopathy. Specimen: blood. DNA sequence: TGTGCCATCAAAACGGGGAGCACTGAAGCTTTCTTT. The translation is CAIKTGSTEAFF.